A single sample gave rise to the 31 T cell receptor beta chains below, sequenced in a study of blood T cell repertoires in COVID-19. Sequenced by immunoSEQ multiplex PCR; TCRdb stores in-frame clones only, minus some. Of roughly 220,000 clones in the sample, approximately 82% were seen once. The sequenced sample was peripheral blood. The receptors originated from a woman aged 35 to 49 who had recovered from COVID-19.

The V call is TRBV5-1, the J call TRBJ1-2; TRBD1 might be the D (6 bases). Per the germline V gene, CDR1 is SGHRS and CDR2 is YFSETQ. Trimming left V 4 bases short and J 3 bases short, with 13 bases between. The CDR3 spans 14 residues. This CDR3 is CASSQQTGYYGYTF. In DNA, the CDR3 is TGCGCCAGCAGCCAGCAAACAGGGTACTATGGCTACACCTTC.

The CDR3 region has the DNA TGCGCCAGCAGTCCCCCCGCGTCAGGGGTAAGCTACGAGCAGTACTTC. Translation: CASSPPASGVSYEQYF. The J gene is TRBJ2-7, the V gene TRBV23-1, with a tentative D call TRBD1 (6 bases). TRBV23-1 is designated an ORF whose function remains uncertain. This CDR3 spans 16 amino acids. V was clipped by 4 bases and J by 3 bases, with 19 bases between them.

The chain combines TRBV11-3 with TRBJ1-1, with D perhaps TRBD1 (6 bases). Germline V CDR1 and CDR2: SGHNT, YENEEA. The CDR3 runs 13 residues. V was trimmed by 5 bases and J by 4 bases, leaving 11 bases between them. Here the CDR3 DNA reads TGTGCCAGCAGCACAACAGGGTCCACTGAAGCTTTCTTT. Translating it yields CASSTTGSTEAFF.

A note on this clone: The same CDR3 arises from other DNA sequences in this sample as well. The chain links TRBV7-2 to TRBJ2-3; tentatively, D is TRBD2 (5 bases). The germline CDR1 and CDR2 sequences are SGHTA and FQGNSA. The CDR3 extends over 14 amino acids. Trimming stripped 4 bases from V and 5 bases from J, with 13 bases between. As DNA, the CDR3 is TGTGCCAGCAGCTCAGGACCTGGAGGAGATACGCAGTATTTT. Protein: CASSSGPGGDTQYF.

J is TRBJ2-3 and V is TRBV27; unclear D gene. The CDR3 runs 15 residues. V dropped 2 bases and J dropped 4 bases, with 13 bases sitting between them. Germline CDR1 is MNHEY and CDR2 is SMNVEV (reference sequence). CDR3 loop: CASSLAVTVADTQYF. In DNA, the CDR3 is TGTGCCAGCAGTTTAGCCGTCACGGTGGCAGATACGCAGTATTTT.

The CDR3 region is CASSHWDGQGTSYGGYTF. CDR3 DNA sequence: TGTGCCAGCAGCCACTGGGATGGACAGGGGACAAGCTACGGTGGCTACACCTTC. J is TRBJ1-2 and V is TRBV3-1 (or the pseudogene TRBV3-2); 9 bases fit TRBD1. The ends lost 3 bases at V and 7 bases at J; junction bases unmatched: 18. This CDR3 has 18 residues. Germline CDR1 is LGHDT and CDR2 is YNNKEL (reference sequence).

The rearrangement uses TRBV7-9 and TRBJ1-2; TRBD1 is a possible D gene (6 bases). Germline V lookup: CDR1 SEHNR, CDR2 FQNEAQ (reference sequence). V shed 5 bases and J shed 4 bases, with 14 bases lying between them. This CDR3 is 14 amino acids long. This chain's CDR3 is CASSRAGAGYGYTF. The CDR3 bases are TGTGCCAGCAGCCGCGCGGGGGCTGGCTATGGCTACACCTTC.

J is TRBJ1-1 and V is TRBV19; 7 nucleotides match TRBD1. Germline V gives CDR1 LNHDA, CDR2 SQIVND (reference sequence). The CDR3 length is 14 residues. V dropped 9 bases and J dropped 5; count of bases not matched to a gene: 12. The CDR3 DNA is TGTGCCAGCTCTACGACAGGGTTCTATACTGAAGCTTTCTTT. Protein sequence: CASSTTGFYTEAFF. Using reference TRBV19 and TRBJ1-1 for the parts outside the CDR3, the full variable domain is DGGITQSPKYLFRKEGQNVTLSCEQNLNHDAMYWYRQDPGQGLRLIYYSQIVNDFQKGDIAEGYSVSREKKESFPLTVTSAQKNPTAFYLCASSTTGFYTEAFFGQGTRLTVV.

The chain joins TRBV6-5 to TRBJ1-4; 10 bases agree with TRBD1. Germline V gives CDR1 MNHEY, CDR2 SVGAGI. With 3 bases clipped from V and 6 bases from J, the junction kept 4 bases outside the gene matches. This CDR3 is 15 amino acids long. The CDR3 region has the DNA TGTGCCAGCAGTTATCAAGGGACAGGGGATGAAAAACTGTTTTTT. Translation gives CASSYQGTGDEKLFF.

The rearrangement links TRBV11-3 to TRBJ2-2, with TRBD1 matching over 8 bases. V was clipped by 4 bases and J by 4 bases; unmatched bases: 2. This CDR3 spans 14 amino acids. The germline V gene has CDR1 SGHNT and CDR2 YENEEA. In DNA form, the CDR3 reads TGTGCCAGCAGCTCGGACAGGGCCACCGGGGAGCTGTTTTTT. This encodes CASSSDRATGELFF. The full variable domain, rest sourced from reference TRBV11-3 and TRBJ2-2, is EAGVVQSPRYKIIEKKQPVAFWCNPISGHNTLYWYLQNLGQGPELLIRYENEEAVDDSQLPKDRFSAERLKGVDSTLKIQPAELGDSAVYLCASSSDRATGELFFGEGSRLTVL.

This clone came up once. The chain couples TRBV20-1 to TRBJ2-3, with D possibly TRBD1 on 5 matching bases. V was cut by 5 bases and J by 7 bases, with 10 bases left in between. Per the germline V gene, CDR1 is DFQATT and CDR2 is SNEGSKA (reference sequence). The CDR3 length is 11 residues. CDR3 loop: CSALGHYTQYF. The CDR3 DNA follows: TGCAGTGCTCTAGGACACTATACGCAGTATTTT.

The rearrangement uses TRBV7-2 and TRBJ2-1; 12 positions match TRBD1. Losses at the gene ends were 3 bases for V and 5 bases for J; bases not matched to a gene: 2. The CDR3 length is 15 residues. CDR1 and CDR2 (germline): SGHTA, FQGNSA. The CDR3 nucleotides read TGTGCCAGCAGCTTGGGGACAGGGGGCCACAATGAGCAGTTCTTC. Protein product: CASSLGTGGHNEQFF.

This chain joins TRBV7-9 and TRBJ2-3; the D is unclear. Germline CDR1 reads SEHNR; CDR2 reads FQNEAQ (reference sequence). The CDR3 runs to 12 residues. Trimming took 2 bases from V and 6 from J, leaving 6 bases between them. The CDR3 loop is CASSLRPDTQYF. CDR3 nucleotide sequence: TGTGCCAGCAGCTTACGTCCCGATACGCAGTATTTT.

This chain links TRBV11-3 with TRBJ2-5; 7 nucleotides agree with TRBD2. The junction had 14 bases not matched to a gene; V was cut back by 5 bases and J by 5 bases. The CDR3 runs to 16 residues. Germline CDR1 and CDR2: SGHNT and YENEEA. The chain's CDR3 is CASSPWQRGAGETQYF. CDR3 nucleotide sequence: TGTGCCAGCAGCCCTTGGCAGCGGGGTGCCGGGGAGACCCAGTACTTC.

This chain connects TRBV5-1 to TRBJ2-5; 7 bases are a match to TRBD2. V shed 7 bases and J 4 bases; nucleotides not matched to a gene: 7. CDR1 is SGHRS, CDR2 YFSETQ, per germline. This CDR3 has 13 residues. This chain's CDR3 is CASGEGISETQYF. CDR3 DNA sequence: TGCGCCAGCGGGGAGGGGATATCAGAGACCCAGTACTTC.

The chain carries TRBV7-2 and TRBJ1-6, with unresolved D. The CDR3 has 14 amino acids. Deletions cut 5 bases from V and 10 bases from J, with 15 bases between. The germline V gene encodes CDR1 SGHTA and CDR2 FQGNSA. CDR3 bases: TGTGCCAGCAGCCCCGCGTGGGAGGAATCACCCCTCCACTTT. It translates to CASSPAWEESPLHF.

The chain links TRBV7-9 to TRBJ1-2, with 7 bases that match TRBD1. Trimming cost V 5 bases and J 2 bases; bases outside gene matches: 8. Germline loops: CDR1 SEHNR, CDR2 FQNEAQ (reference sequence). The CDR3 runs to 15 residues. The CDR3 here is CASSDTGQENYGYTF. The DNA of the CDR3 is TGTGCCAGCAGCGATACTGGACAGGAGAACTATGGCTACACCTTC.

The gene calls are TRBV6-5 and TRBJ2-5, with 7 bases identical to TRBD1. Germline lookup yields CDR1 MNHEY and CDR2 SVGAGI. V gave up 1 base and J gave up 4 bases; unmatched junction bases: 3. The CDR3 runs 14 residues. The CDR3 reads CASSYLTGRETQYF. In DNA form, the CDR3 reads TGTGCCAGCAGTTACTTGACAGGGAGAGAGACCCAGTACTTC.

CDR3 bases: TGTGCCAGCAGTAAGAGCGGAACACAAGAGACCCAGTACTTC. This encodes CASSKSGTQETQYF. This chain connects TRBV6-2 or TRBV6-3 to TRBJ2-5; D perhaps matches TRBD2 (5 bases). The germline gives CDR1 MNHEY, CDR2 SVGEGT. V was shortened by 5 bases and J by 2 bases, with 12 bases between the two germline ends. The CDR3 totals 14 residues.

V usage is TRBV13 and J usage is TRBJ2-5; D might be TRBD2 (5 bases). Germline V CDR1 and CDR2: PRHDT, FYEKMQ (reference sequence). The V and J ends lost 5 bases and 6 bases respectively, with 13 bases between them. The CDR3 has 13 amino acids. The CDR3 DNA follows: TGTGCCAGCAGCGGAGGACGTTGGCAGACCCAGTACTTC. Translating it yields CASSGGRWQTQYF. Full variable domain (rest looked up from reference TRBV13 and TRBJ2-5): AAGVIQSPRHLIKEKRETATLKCYPIPRHDTVYWYQQGPGQDPQFLISFYEKMQSDKGSIPDRFSAQQFSDYHSELNMSSLELGDSALYFCASSGGRWQTQYFGPGTRLLVL.

The chain recombines TRBV5-1 with TRBJ2-2; 9 bases match TRBD2. The CDR3 spans 16 residues. The V segment lost 5 bases and the J segment 0 bases; nucleotides outside the gene matches: 5. Germline lookup yields CDR1 SGHRS and CDR2 YFSETQ. The CDR3 coding sequence is TGCGCCAGCAGGCCTAGCGGGGAGGCGAACACCGGGGAGCTGTTTTTT. Translation: CASRPSGEANTGELFF. Combining the CDR3 with reference TRBV5-1 and TRBJ2-2 gives the whole variable domain KAGVTQTPRYLIKTRGQQVTLSCSPISGHRSVSWYQQTPGQGLQFLFEYFSETQRNKGNFPGRFSGRQFSNSRSEMNVSTLELGDSALYLCASRPSGEANTGELFFGEGSRLTVL.

The chain has TRBV19 and TRBJ1-2, with D maybe TRBD1 (6 bases). Germline values: CDR1 LNHDA, CDR2 SQIVND (reference sequence). V was clipped by 5 bases and J by 0 bases, with 22 bases between them. The CDR3 has 18 amino acids. CDR3 loop: CASSGSFGRGMTNYGYTF. CDR3 DNA: TGTGCCAGTAGTGGGTCTTTCGGCAGGGGAATGACTAACTATGGCTACACCTTC. The full variable domain, its missing parts supplied by reference TRBV19 and TRBJ1-2, is DGGITQSPKYLFRKEGQNVTLSCEQNLNHDAMYWYRQDPGQGLRLIYYSQIVNDFQKGDIAEGYSVSREKKESFPLTVTSAQKNPTAFYLCASSGSFGRGMTNYGYTFGSGTRLTVV.

The chain has TRBV2 and TRBJ1-6; no clear D gene. The V end was cut by 5 bases, the J end by 0 bases, with 8 bases between. This CDR3 region has 15 residues. CDR1 SNHLY and CDR2 FYNNEI come from the germline V gene. CDR3 in DNA: TGTGCCAGCAGTAGGCAGGACTCCTATAATTCACCCCTCCACTTT. The encoded protein is CASSRQDSYNSPLHF.

This clone was detected a few times. V and J are TRBV6-6 and TRBJ2-3; 9 bases agree with TRBD2. CDR1 and CDR2 from the germline V gene are MNHNY and SVGAGI (reference sequence). Trimming removed 4 bases from V and 4 bases from J; junction bases left unmatched: 3. The CDR3 sequence is 14 residues long. CDR3 sequence (DNA): TGTGCCAGCAGTTCTAGCGGGGTAGCAGATACGCAGTATTTT. Protein sequence: CASSSSGVADTQYF.

CDR3 in DNA: TGTGCCAGCACCATAACAGGGGGCGCCGGAAACACCATATATTTT. It codes for CASTITGGAGNTIYF. This chain links TRBV7-2 with TRBJ1-3, with 9 bases matching TRBD1. Germline assignment: CDR1 SGHTA and CDR2 FQGNSA. The ends lost 7 bases at V and 4 bases at J; junction bases unmatched: 8. The CDR3 loop spans 15 amino acids.

CDR3 residues: CASRRGGVNYGYTF. DNA of the CDR3: TGTGCCAGCAGAAGGGGGGGTGTTAACTATGGCTACACCTTC. The genes are TRBV4-2 and TRBJ1-2; D is perhaps TRBD1 (6 bases). CDR1 LGHNA and CDR2 YNFKEQ come from the germline V gene. This CDR3 comprises 14 residues. Trimming removed 6 bases from V and 1 base from J, with 12 bases in between.

The chain is built from TRBV10-3 and TRBJ1-1; the D gene is possibly TRBD1 (6 bases). V lost 9 bases and J 5 bases, leaving 10 bases between the germline ends. Germline CDR1 and CDR2: ENHRY and SYGVKD. The CDR3 is made up of 11 amino acids. The CDR3 protein is CAILQGTEAFF. The CDR3 DNA reads TGTGCCATACTACAGGGAACTGAAGCTTTCTTT.

This chain uses TRBV19 with TRBJ1-3, with D maybe TRBD1 (6 bases). Germline CDR1 LNHDA, CDR2 SQIVND (reference sequence). There are 15 residues in the CDR3. V gave up 6 bases and J gave up 1 base, with 13 bases separating them. The CDR3, as DNA: TGTGCCAGTAGAGAGCAGGGGTATTCTGGAAACACCATATATTTT. Its protein is CASREQGYSGNTIYF. The full variable domain, in which reference TRBV19 and TRBJ1-3 provide the parts outside the CDR3, is DGGITQSPKYLFRKEGQNVTLSCEQNLNHDAMYWYRQDPGQGLRLIYYSQIVNDFQKGDIAEGYSVSREKKESFPLTVTSAQKNPTAFYLCASREQGYSGNTIYFGEGSWLTVV.

The chain employs TRBV7-9 and TRBJ1-1, with D tentatively TRBD1 (5 bases). The CDR3 consists of 15 residues. Deletions cut 5 bases from V and 2 bases from J, with 15 bases between. Germline-derived CDR1 and CDR2 are SEHNR and FQNEAQ (reference sequence). The CDR3 protein is CASSGGPGGNTEAFF. The CDR3 DNA follows: TGTGCCAGCAGCGGAGGCCCCGGGGGTAACACTGAAGCTTTCTTT.

This clone has a single count. V and J are TRBV5-4 and TRBJ1-1, with 7 bases that match TRBD1. Germline assignment: CDR1 SGHNT and CDR2 YYREEE (reference sequence). The CDR3 runs to 16 residues. V was pared by 4 bases and J by 0 bases, with 9 bases of the junction left unmatched. CDR3 nucleotide sequence: TGTGCCAGCAGCCGCGACGTACAGGGGTTGAACACTGAAGCTTTCTTT. It specifies CASSRDVQGLNTEAFF.

This clone was seen once. The J gene is TRBJ2-1, the V gene TRBV19; D is possibly TRBD1 (5 bases). The length of the CDR3 is 14 residues. Germline CDR1 and CDR2: LNHDA and SQIVND (reference sequence). The V and J ends lost 6 bases and 4 bases respectively, with 13 bases between them. CDR3: CASRGSGRYNEQFF. CDR3 DNA sequence: TGTGCCAGTAGGGGCTCAGGGCGATACAATGAGCAGTTCTTC.